This T cell receptor beta chain originates from a study of regulatory T cells in long-lasting Graves disease (dated by TCRdb to the early 2020s). Regarding the study in general: Persistent Graves' disease was defined as persistently positive TSH receptor autoantibodies together with antithyroid drug treatment for over 5 years. The study took place in China and was registered as a clinical trial. Persistent Graves' disease patients were compared with newly diagnosed Graves' disease patients by peripheral blood TCR sequencing and RNA sequencing. On average, persistent Graves' disease patients in the clinical cohort had been on antithyroid drugs for about 10 years. A total of about 35 samples underwent TCR sequencing: approximately 13 from persistent and about 20 from newly diagnosed Graves' disease patients.

This clonotype occurred many times. This receptor's antigen is unknown. No per-base quality is available; no much larger clone lies one base away. Read against the paper, the sample's time point label means: persistent/refractory GD, antithyroid drugs over 5 years with positive TRAb. For both TCR sequencing and RNA sequencing, RNA was extracted from PBMCs using TRIzol. The diagnosis of Graves' disease was made according to American Thyroid Association guidelines. The patients came from an endocrinology department in Xi'an, China. Each patient gave 7.5 to 10 milliliters of peripheral blood, collected in an EDTA anticoagulant tube. Ficoll Paque Plus density gradient separation was used to isolate PBMCs, and no further T cell sorting was done. An Agilent 2100 Bioanalyzer and agarose gel were used to assess RNA quality, and a NanoDrop 2000 was used to measure RNA concentration. Findings and caveats that apply to the study as a whole: A larger number of public clonotypes was shared among persistent patients (fewer than 3,000) than among newly diagnosed patients (approximately 930). Preferential use of TRBV28, TRBJ1-2 and TRBJ2-5 was observed in persistent disease, whereas TRBV20-1 and TRBJ2-1 were favored in newly diagnosed disease. The small sample size was acknowledged by the authors as a limitation that may reduce accuracy. Because the primary lesion, thyroid tissue, could not be accessed, the study looked at peripheral blood alone. Lower TCR Shannon entropy and fewer highly expanded clones were observed in persistent Graves' disease patients than in newly diagnosed patients, which suggested clonal expansion. Only the TCR beta chain was sequenced and analyzed.

The method was multiplex PCR. TCRdb shows the sequencer as Illumina HiSeq 4000. TCR beta libraries were built with iRepertoire HTBI primers and Arm-PCR amplification of CDR3 regions. PCR products were gel purified before sequencing. The study's own analysis went as follows. Gene usage analysis of CDR3 amino acid clonotypes used the 50 to 70 TRBV and fewer than 15 TRBJ segments found across samples. COPE and FqMerger were used to merge filtered high-quality paired reads into contigs. Contigs were aligned with BLAST to IMGT TRBV, TRBD and TRBJ reference genes, and CDR3 was defined per IMGT. Highly expanded clones were defined as clonotypes with a frequency above 0.1%. Shannon entropy served as the measure of repertoire diversity, while the Gini coefficient captured V-J evenness. A clonotype found in more than one individual was treated as public. The raw public reads went through TCRdb reprocessing: fastp at Q25, MiXCR clone calling, in-frame beta chains kept. Every CDR3 protein is listed once, alongside the most common genes and DNA of its rows. TCRdb, rather than the study authors, made the V and J calls. Here the sample has 700,000 or so distinct CDR3 sequences; about 32% occur a single time. The top ten clonotypes cover about 42% of the sample.

From its cysteine to its phenylalanine, the CDR3 spans 15 amino acids. The DNA shown is the 45-base CDR3, in frame from base 1. V is cut by 3 bases and J by 1 base, and the space between the germline ends is 12 bases. CDR1 and CDR2 (MNHNS, SASEGT) derive from the germline V gene. The rearranged chain carries TRBV6-1 and TRBJ1-1, with the D gene too uncertain to name. The sequences come from peripheral blood mononuclear cells (PBMCs), collected when the disease was refractory, from a patient treated with antithyroid drugs. This clonotype was sampled from a female donor with Graves disease. At the DNA level, the sequence is TGTGCCAGCAGTGAGTATGCAACCCGGAACACTGAAGCTTTCTTT. It encodes CASSEYATRNTEAFF.